This T cell receptor beta chain was found in a study of T cells in women clearing cervical HPV infection. In the study overall: Controls' single incident HPV16 infection cleared within 12 months without precancer.

General study findings and limits: Timing of associations relative to infection is unclear; T-cell subsets were not isolated. TRBV6-7 abundance was lower in cases than controls (approximately 0.1% versus 0.17%).

HPV was found by MY09/MY11 PCR and dot-blot genotyping. Germline CDR1 reads SNHLY; CDR2 reads FYNNEI. V lost 4 bases and J lost 0; bases outside the gene matches: 6. The CDR3 spans 16 residues. About this clone itself: Its antigen is not known. The read ends 3 residues before the CDR3 terminus; that terminus is restored from the germline J gene.

Sequenced by immunoSEQ multiplex PCR; TCRdb stores in-frame clones only, minus some. Across 25,000 to 35,000 clones, the top ten clones capture approximately 8.4% of the sample. The V and J genes are TRBV2 and TRBJ2-1; 7 positions match TRBD2. Input material: blood buffy coat. The receptor was isolated from a woman between 18 and 75 years old with a cervical HPV16 infection that either progressed to CIN3+ or cleared (not recorded which). CDR3 sequence reads: CASSGRTRRSYNEQFF. The covered CDR3 bases are TGTGCCAGCAGTGGCCGGACTAGGCGCTCCTACAATGAG.